The entry that follows covers one TCR beta chain sequence. Its antigen is undetermined. Germline and junction disagree at one end, which may indicate a read error. The data stem from a study of blood T cells in healthy people across ages. Combining a sample-barcoded 5' primer with a J-beta primer mix, a second PCR ran for roughly 6 to 11 cycles. Each cDNA molecule received a tag from a template-switch adaptor that had 12 random nucleotides. One entry per CDR3 protein results from TCRdb running MiXCR on the 5' RACE reads. Here the sample spans about 970,000 distinct CDR3 sequences, roughly half being singletons. CDR1 is DFQATT and CDR2 is SNEGSKA in the germline V gene (reference sequence). The CDR3 has 12 amino acids. Each sample gave at least 7 million isolated PBMCs. Study results and limitations: The percentage of naive T cells correlated strongly with TCR beta diversity.

V usage is TRBV20-1 and J usage is TRBJ2-5; possible D gene TRBD2, 6 bases. The sequencing input was blood. The receptor's source is a woman aged 55-70 years in good health. Here the CDR3 DNA reads TGCGGTGCTAAGAGAGCGGGCAATGAGCAGTACTTC. Its protein is CGAKRAGNEQYF.